Shown below are 8 T cell receptor beta chains from a single sample sequenced in a study of technical replicates of blood from a few donors. Sequencing used immunoSEQ multiplex PCR; TCRdb keeps in-frame clones, though not all of them. Of just over 95,000 clones in the sample, 85% to 95% were seen once. Sequencing was carried out using T cells isolated from PBMCs. These receptors all stem from a human donor in good health.

The chain recombines TRBV27 with TRBJ2-7; perhaps TRBD1 as D (6 bases). The V end was cut by 6 bases, the J end by 3 bases, with 21 bases between. The CDR3 is 16 residues long. Per the germline V gene, CDR1 is MNHEY and CDR2 is SMNVEV (reference sequence). Here the CDR3 reads CASSPSTGPLLYEQYF. Here the CDR3 DNA reads TGTGCCAGCAGCCCATCTACAGGGCCTCTACTCTACGAGCAGTACTTC.

V and J are TRBV9 and TRBJ1-5; no firm D call. V shed 3 bases and J shed 0 bases, with 7 bases lying between them. Germline V gene lookup returns CDR1 SGDLS and CDR2 YYNGEE. This CDR3 is 14 amino acids long. The CDR3 protein is CASSEYGSNQPQHF. The CDR3 bases are TGTGCCAGCAGCGAATACGGTAGCAATCAGCCCCAGCATTTT. Using reference TRBV9 and TRBJ1-5 for the parts outside the CDR3, the full variable domain is DSGVTQTPKHLITATGQRVTLRCSPRSGDLSVYWYQQSLDQGLQFLIQYYNGEERAKGNILERFSAQQFPDLHSELNLSSLELGDSALYFCASSEYGSNQPQHFGDGTRLSIL.

The J gene is TRBJ2-1, the V gene TRBV5-4; TRBD2 agrees at 8 bases. Per germline, CDR1 SGHNT and CDR2 YYREEE (reference sequence). Losses at the gene ends were 7 bases for V and 7 bases for J; bases not matched to a gene: 7. There are 13 residues in the CDR3. CDR3 loop: CASGTSSGNEQFF. CDR3 nucleotides: TGTGCCAGCGGGACTAGTTCTGGGAATGAGCAGTTCTTC. The full variable domain, in which reference TRBV5-4 and TRBJ2-1 provide the parts outside the CDR3, is ETGVTQSPTHLIKTRGQQVTLRCSSQSGHNTVSWYQQALGQGPQFIFQYYREEENGRGNFPPRFSGLQFPNYSSELNVNALELDDSALYLCASGTSSGNEQFFGPGTRLTVL.

The rearrangement joins TRBV5-1 to TRBJ1-4; D remains unclear. CDR3 length: 16 amino acids. Germline assignment: CDR1 SGHRS and CDR2 YFSETQ. Trimming took off 0 bases at V and 0 bases at J, with 9 bases between the two ends. DNA for the CDR3: TGCGCCAGCAGCTTGGCCAAAACATCAACTAATGAAAAACTGTTTTTT. As protein: CASSLAKTSTNEKLFF.

Concerning this clone: At the DNA level, this CDR3 is encoded by other sequences in the same sample as well. CDR3 amino acids: CASSPLAGSTDTQYF. CDR3 in DNA: TGTGCCAGCTCACCCCTAGCGGGGAGCACAGATACGCAGTATTTT. This chain links TRBV18 with TRBJ2-3, with 9 bases identical to TRBD2. The CDR3 spans 15 residues. The ends lost 3 bases at V and 0 bases at J; junction bases unmatched: 1. The germline gives CDR1 KGHSH, CDR2 LQKENI.

The chain links TRBV4-3 to TRBJ2-7; D possibly corresponds to TRBD1 (5 bases). CDR3 length: 13 residues. Trimming stripped 1 base from V and 3 bases from J, with 7 bases between. Germline V gene sequence: CDR1 LGHNA, CDR2 YSLEER. CDR3 nucleotides: TGCGCCAGCAGCCAAGTAAGGGGCTACGAGCAGTACTTC. Protein product: CASSQVRGYEQYF.

The chain uses TRBV30 and TRBJ1-4, with a possible D match to TRBD1 (6 bases). The CDR3 extends over 12 amino acids. Germline CDR1 is GTSNPN and CDR2 is SVGIG (reference sequence). The germline V and J ends were trimmed by 5 bases and 14 bases, with 18 bases remaining between them. The CDR3 DNA is TGTGCCTGGGAAGGACAGACGAACGGGCTGTTTTTT. It specifies CAWEGQTNGLFF.

This sequence joins TRBV9 and TRBJ1-1; D might be TRBD1 (6 bases). There are 14 residues in the CDR3. Trimming shortened V by 4 bases and J by 6 bases, and 16 bases separated the two germline ends. The germline CDR1 and CDR2 sequences are SGDLS and YYNGEE. CDR3 region: CASSLGGLAPEAFF. The CDR3 nucleotides are TGTGCCAGCAGCCTTGGGGGCCTAGCACCTGAAGCTTTCTTT.